The clone carrying this T cell receptor (beta chain) was recorded once. Its matching antigen is unknown. The data were obtained in a study of T cell responses to AZD1222 COVID-19 vaccine. Overall study context: Second-dose schedules of about 4 or about 12 weeks were combined. General observations from the study: Vaccine-related CD4 TCRs covered spike, predominating at 160-218 and 743-854. Just five to seven AZD1222 recipients tested seropositive at baseline. After the peak T cell response, and only then, were repertoires sampled.

Using immunoSEQ multiplex PCR, the repertoire was profiled, and TCRdb retains in-frame clones only, with some absent. In the table there are about 260,000 clones, 90% to 95% of which are singletons. Germline assignment: CDR1 MNHNS and CDR2 SASEGT. V lost 1 base and J lost 1, with 10 bases in between. The CDR3 has 15 residues. The origin of this receptor is an adult in good health. The gene calls are TRBV6-1 and TRBJ1-1; the D is unclear. Here the sequenced sample was peripheral blood, taken on day 0 of AZD1222 vaccination. The CDR3 loop is CASSEEGAENTEAFF. CDR3 in DNA: TGTGCCAGCAGTGAAGAGGGTGCAGAGAACACTGAAGCTTTCTTT.